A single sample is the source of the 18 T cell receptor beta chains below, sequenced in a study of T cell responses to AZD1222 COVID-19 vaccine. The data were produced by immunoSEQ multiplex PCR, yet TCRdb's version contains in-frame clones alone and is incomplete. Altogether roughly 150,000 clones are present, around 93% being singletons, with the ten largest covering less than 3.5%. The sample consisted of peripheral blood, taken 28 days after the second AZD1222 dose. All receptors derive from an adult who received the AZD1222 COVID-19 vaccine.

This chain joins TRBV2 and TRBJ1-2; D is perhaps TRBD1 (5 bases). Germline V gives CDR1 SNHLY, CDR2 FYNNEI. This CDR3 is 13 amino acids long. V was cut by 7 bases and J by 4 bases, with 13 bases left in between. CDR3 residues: CASTVTESYGYTF. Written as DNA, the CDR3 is TGTGCCAGCACCGTGACAGAAAGCTATGGCTACACCTTC.

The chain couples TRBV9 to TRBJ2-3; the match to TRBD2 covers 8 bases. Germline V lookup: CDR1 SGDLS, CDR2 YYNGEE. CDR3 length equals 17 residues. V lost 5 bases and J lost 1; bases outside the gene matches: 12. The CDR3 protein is CASSGTRTGLGTDTQYF. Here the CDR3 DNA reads TGTGCCAGCAGTGGGACTAGGACGGGTTTGGGCACAGATACGCAGTATTTT.

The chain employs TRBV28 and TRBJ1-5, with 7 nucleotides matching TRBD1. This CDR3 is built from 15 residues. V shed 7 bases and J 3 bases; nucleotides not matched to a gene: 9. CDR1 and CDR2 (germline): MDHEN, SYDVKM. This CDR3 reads CASNLQGKLNQPQHF. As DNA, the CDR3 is TGTGCCAGCAATCTACAGGGGAAACTCAATCAGCCCCAGCATTTT.

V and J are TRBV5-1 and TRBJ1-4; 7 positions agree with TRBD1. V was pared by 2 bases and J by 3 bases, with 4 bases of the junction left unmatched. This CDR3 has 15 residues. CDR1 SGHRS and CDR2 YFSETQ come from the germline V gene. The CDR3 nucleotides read TGCGCCAGCAGCTTCTTCCAGGGGGCTAATGAAAAACTGTTTTTT. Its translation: CASSFFQGANEKLFF.

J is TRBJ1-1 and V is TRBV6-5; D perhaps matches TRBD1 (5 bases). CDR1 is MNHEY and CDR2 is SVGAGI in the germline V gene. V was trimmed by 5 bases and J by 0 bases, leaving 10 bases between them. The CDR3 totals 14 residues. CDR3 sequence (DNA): TGTGCCAGCAGTCGGGGACGCATGAACACTGAAGCTTTCTTT. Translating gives CASSRGRMNTEAFF.

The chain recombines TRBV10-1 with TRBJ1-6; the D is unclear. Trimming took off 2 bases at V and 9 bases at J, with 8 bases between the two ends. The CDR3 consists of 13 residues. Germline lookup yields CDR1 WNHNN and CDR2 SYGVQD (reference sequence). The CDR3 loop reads CASSENTASPLHF. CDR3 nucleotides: TGCGCCAGCAGTGAGAACACAGCTTCACCCCTCCACTTT.

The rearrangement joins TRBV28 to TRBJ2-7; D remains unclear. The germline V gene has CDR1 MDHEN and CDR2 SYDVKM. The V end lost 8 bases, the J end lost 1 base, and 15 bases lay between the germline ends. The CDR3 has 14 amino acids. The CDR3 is CASAPDGLSYEQYF. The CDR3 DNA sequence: TGTGCCAGCGCCCCGGACGGATTATCCTACGAGCAGTACTTC.

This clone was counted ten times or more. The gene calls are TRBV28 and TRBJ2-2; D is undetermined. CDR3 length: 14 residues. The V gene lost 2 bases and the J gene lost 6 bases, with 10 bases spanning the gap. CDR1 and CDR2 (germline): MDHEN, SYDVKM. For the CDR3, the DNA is TGTGCCAGCAGTTTACCCTCAGAAGCCGGGGAGCTGTTTTTT. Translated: CASSLPSEAGELFF.

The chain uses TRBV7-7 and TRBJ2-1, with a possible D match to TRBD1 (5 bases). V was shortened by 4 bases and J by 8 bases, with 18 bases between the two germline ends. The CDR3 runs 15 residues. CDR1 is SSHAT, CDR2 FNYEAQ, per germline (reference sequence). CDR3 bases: TGTGCCAGCAGCTCAGGGAATTCGAGGTGGGATGAGCAGTTCTTC. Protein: CASSSGNSRWDEQFF.

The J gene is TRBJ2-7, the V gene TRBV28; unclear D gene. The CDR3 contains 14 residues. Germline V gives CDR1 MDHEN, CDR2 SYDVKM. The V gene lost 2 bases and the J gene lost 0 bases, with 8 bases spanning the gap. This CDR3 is CASSLDQISYEQYF. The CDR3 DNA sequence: TGTGCCAGCAGTTTAGATCAAATCTCCTACGAGCAGTACTTC.

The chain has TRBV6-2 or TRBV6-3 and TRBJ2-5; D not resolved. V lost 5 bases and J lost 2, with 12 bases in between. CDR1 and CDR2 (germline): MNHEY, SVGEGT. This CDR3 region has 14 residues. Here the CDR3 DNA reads TGTGCCAGCAGTCCCTGGAAGAGACAAGAGACCCAGTACTTC. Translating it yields CASSPWKRQETQYF.

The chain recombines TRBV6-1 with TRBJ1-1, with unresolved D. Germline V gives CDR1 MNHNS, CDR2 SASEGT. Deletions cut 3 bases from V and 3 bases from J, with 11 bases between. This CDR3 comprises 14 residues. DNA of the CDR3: TGTGCCAGCAGTGAGTTGGCACTTGACACTGAAGCTTTCTTT. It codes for CASSELALDTEAFF.

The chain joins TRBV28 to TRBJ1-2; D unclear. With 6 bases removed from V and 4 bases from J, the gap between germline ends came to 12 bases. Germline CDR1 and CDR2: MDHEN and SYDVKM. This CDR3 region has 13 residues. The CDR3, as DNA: TGTGCCAGCAGGCGGGGTAGTGGCTATGGCTACACCTTC. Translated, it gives CASRRGSGYGYTF.

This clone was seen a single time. The chain's CDR3 is CASSLALGAGGPADTQYF. CDR3 DNA: TGCGCCAGCAGCTTGGCCCTGGGAGCGGGAGGGCCAGCAGATACGCAGTATTTT. The chain carries TRBV5-1 and TRBJ2-3; TRBD2 matches 10 bases. The trim removed 0 bases at V and 4 bases at J, leaving 11 bases unmatched. The CDR3 runs to 18 residues. The germline V gene encodes CDR1 SGHRS and CDR2 YFSETQ.

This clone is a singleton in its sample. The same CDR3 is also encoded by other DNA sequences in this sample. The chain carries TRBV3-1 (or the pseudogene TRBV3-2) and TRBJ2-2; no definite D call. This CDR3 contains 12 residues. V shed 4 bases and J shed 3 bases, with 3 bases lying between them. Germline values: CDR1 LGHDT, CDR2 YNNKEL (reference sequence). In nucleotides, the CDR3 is TGTGCCAGCAGCCGTGACACCGGGGAGCTGTTTTTT. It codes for CASSRDTGELFF.

The CDR3 region is CASSYSTGTPLPDTQYF. The CDR3 DNA follows: TGTGCCAGCAGTTACTCGACCGGTACGCCGCTGCCAGATACGCAGTATTTT. The chain links TRBV6-2 or TRBV6-3 to TRBJ2-3; D is unclear. Between the trimmed V and J ends, which lost 0 bases and 4 bases, there was a span of 17 bases. CDR1 and CDR2 from the germline V gene are MNHEY and SVGEGT. CDR3 size: 17 residues.

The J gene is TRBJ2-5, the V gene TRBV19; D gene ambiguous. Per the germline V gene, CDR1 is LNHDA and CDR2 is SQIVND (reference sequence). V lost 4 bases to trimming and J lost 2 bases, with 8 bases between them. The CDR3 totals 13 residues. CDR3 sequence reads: CASSNPSQETQYF. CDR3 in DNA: TGTGCCAGTAGTAACCCATCTCAAGAGACCCAGTACTTC.

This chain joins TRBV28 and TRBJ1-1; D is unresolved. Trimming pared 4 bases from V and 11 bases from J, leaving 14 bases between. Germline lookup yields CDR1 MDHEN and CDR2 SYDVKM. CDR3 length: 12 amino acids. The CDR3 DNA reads TGTGCCAGCAGTTCGCCCTACATCGCGGCTTTCTTT. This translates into CASSSPYIAAFF.